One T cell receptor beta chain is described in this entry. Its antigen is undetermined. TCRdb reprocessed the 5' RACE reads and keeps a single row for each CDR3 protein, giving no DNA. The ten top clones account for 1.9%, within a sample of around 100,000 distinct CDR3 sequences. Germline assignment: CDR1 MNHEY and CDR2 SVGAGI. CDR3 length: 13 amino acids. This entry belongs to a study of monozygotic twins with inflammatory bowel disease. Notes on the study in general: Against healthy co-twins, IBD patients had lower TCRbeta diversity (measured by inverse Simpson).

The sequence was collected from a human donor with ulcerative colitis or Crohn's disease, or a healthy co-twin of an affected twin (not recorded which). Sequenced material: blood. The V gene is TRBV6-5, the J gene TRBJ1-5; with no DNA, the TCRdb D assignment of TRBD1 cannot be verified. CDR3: CASSYDRDQPQHF.